The 30 T cell receptor beta chains below were found in one sample sequenced in a study of blood T cell repertoires in COVID-19. The assay was immunoSEQ multiplex PCR, and TCRdb's table has in-frame clones only and misses some. The sample records a few hundred thousand clones, over 85% being singletons. Specimen: PBMCs or T cells enriched from blood (not recorded which). These receptors all stem from a woman in her fifties or sixties who had been exposed to COVID-19.

The chain carries TRBV4-1 and TRBJ1-1; 8 positions agree with TRBD1. V dropped 3 bases and J dropped 5; count of bases not matched to a gene: 14. CDR3 length equals 17 residues. Per germline, CDR1 MGHRA and CDR2 YSYEKL. The CDR3 bases are TGCGCCAGCAGCCAGACAATAATCAGGGGGCCGATGACTGAAGCTTTCTTT. It is translated as CASSQTIIRGPMTEAFF.

This clone has just one count. J is TRBJ2-2 and V is TRBV23-1; the D is unclear. TRBV23-1 is reported as an ORF; its role is uncertain. The V end was cut by 8 bases, the J end by 1 base, with 8 bases between. CDR3 length: 13 residues. This CDR3 is CASAPGNTGELFF. The CDR3 coding sequence is TGCGCCAGCGCCCCGGGGAACACCGGGGAGCTGTTTTTT.

This clone has only a few counts. J is TRBJ1-3 and V is TRBV21-1. TRBV21-1 is a recognized pseudogene. The CDR3 covers 15 residues. The CDR3 loop is CASSKGSGRGNTIYF. The CDR3 DNA is TGTGCCAGCAGCAAAGGGTCGGGTCGGGGAAACACCATATATTTT.

The chain employs TRBV2 and TRBJ1-2; 8 positions match TRBD1. The CDR3 covers 12 residues. The V gene end was trimmed by 9 bases and the J gene end by 8 bases; junction bases not matched to a gene: 8. The germline CDR1 and CDR2 sequences are SNHLY and FYNNEI. The CDR3 DNA is TGTGCCAGTGTCGGACAGGGCTGGGGCTACACCTTC. Protein: CASVGQGWGYTF.

This clone occurred once. CDR3 nucleotides: TGTGCCAGCAGTTTGAAACAGGGTTCGGATCAGCCCCAGCATTTT. This translates into CASSLKQGSDQPQHF. The chain uses TRBV28 and TRBJ1-5, with TRBD1 as a possible D gene (6 bases). Germline CDR1 reads MDHEN; CDR2 reads SYDVKM. CDR3 size: 15 residues. The V end lost 3 bases, the J end lost 5 bases, and 14 bases lay between the germline ends.

This clone occurred a few times. The CDR3 DNA reads TGCAGCGTTGAAGATCAGGGGAGACCCTACAATGAGCAGTTCTTC. Translated: CSVEDQGRPYNEQFF. The chain joins TRBV29-1 to TRBJ2-1, with D possibly matching TRBD1 (6 bases). The CDR3 has 15 amino acids. The germline V gene has CDR1 SQVTM and CDR2 ANQGSEA. Trimming removed 0 bases at V and 2 bases at J, with 11 bases between.

Details on this clone: A read error may produce the germline difference seen at one junction end. The chain has TRBV27 and TRBJ1-6; D gene unclear. The CDR3 is made up of 18 amino acids. Germline V CDR1 and CDR2: MNHEY, SMNVEV (reference sequence). CDR3 sequence: CASSLSRPAGFYNSPLHF. The CDR3 nucleotides read TGTGCCAGCAGTCTATCGCGCCCGGCGGGGTTCTATAATTCACCCCTCCACTTT.

This chain connects TRBV5-1 to TRBJ1-5; D call uncertain. With 0 bases removed from V and 4 bases from J, the gap between germline ends came to 5 bases. CDR1 and CDR2 (germline): SGHRS, YFSETQ. The CDR3 has 13 residues. In DNA, the CDR3 is TGCGCCAGCAGCTTGGACAGAAATCAGCCCCAGCATTTT. As protein: CASSLDRNQPQHF.

The genes are TRBV28 and TRBJ1-6; no firm D call. Germline V lookup: CDR1 MDHEN, CDR2 SYDVKM. V was pared by 7 bases and J by 10 bases, with 11 bases between. The CDR3 covers 12 residues. CDR3 region: CASISEGSPLHF. CDR3 nucleotide sequence: TGTGCCAGCATCTCGGAGGGATCACCCCTCCACTTT. The whole variable domain, filled in from reference TRBV28 and TRBJ1-6, reads DVKVTQSSRYLVKRTGEKVFLECVQDMDHENMFWYRQDPGLGLRLIYFSYDVKMKEKGDIPEGYSVSREKKERFSLILESASTNQTSMYLCASISEGSPLHFGNGTRLTVT.

The rearrangement joins TRBV6-2 or TRBV6-3 to TRBJ1-6; 9 nucleotides agree with TRBD1. Germline values: CDR1 MNHEY, CDR2 SVGEGT. V shed 2 bases, J shed 7 bases, and the junction held 6 bases outside the gene matches. The CDR3 consists of 16 residues. The DNA of the CDR3 is TGTGCCAGCAGTTACGCCCGAGGGACAGGGAATTCACCCCTCCACTTT. Protein: CASSYARGTGNSPLHF.

This sequence joins TRBV7-2 and TRBJ1-1; the match to TRBD1 covers 7 bases. Germline CDR1 SGHTA, CDR2 FQGNSA. V trimming: 1 base; J trimming: 5 bases; junction bases outside the gene matches: 1. The CDR3 spans 13 residues. DNA of the CDR3: TGTGCCAGCAGCTTAGGACAGGGAACTGAAGCTTTCTTT. It yields the protein CASSLGQGTEAFF.

The chain employs TRBV5-1 and TRBJ2-2, with D possibly matching TRBD1 (6 bases). Trimming cost V 7 bases and J 6 bases, with 13 bases left between them. Germline V CDR1 and CDR2: SGHRS, YFSETQ. The CDR3 loop spans 13 amino acids. The CDR3 spells CASQTGLSGELFF. The CDR3 DNA reads TGCGCCAGCCAAACAGGGTTGTCCGGGGAGCTGTTTTTT.

There are a few counts of this clone. This sequence joins TRBV3-1 (or the pseudogene TRBV3-2) and TRBJ2-7; TRBD1 might be the D (5 bases). Germline CDR1 reads LGHDT; CDR2 reads YNNKEL (reference sequence). V was pared by 1 base and J by 6 bases, with 16 bases between. CDR3 length equals 15 residues. CDR3 coding DNA: TGTGCCAGCAGCCAAGGAACCGGTGTCAGGGCCGAGCAGTACTTC. It yields the protein CASSQGTGVRAEQYF.

Written as DNA, the CDR3 is TGTGCCAGCAGCCAAGGACAGTTGGCTGAAGCTTTCTTT. Protein: CASSQGQLAEAFF. This rearrangement joins TRBV7-8 to TRBJ1-1; perhaps TRBD1 as D (6 bases). The germline CDR1 and CDR2 sequences are SGHVS and FQNEAQ. V was trimmed by 5 bases and J by 6 bases, leaving 13 bases between them. This CDR3 contains 13 residues.

This sequence joins TRBV21-1 and TRBJ1-2. TRBV21-1 is annotated as a pseudogene. This CDR3 region has 14 residues. CDR3 nucleotides: TGTGCCAGCCCCTCAACCCCAGCGAACTATGGCTACACCTTC. Translating it yields CASPSTPANYGYTF.

This chain connects TRBV14 to TRBJ1-1; possibly TRBD1 for D (5 bases). CDR3 length: 17 amino acids. CDR1 is SGHDN and CDR2 is FVKESK in the germline V gene. Trimming left V 5 bases short and J 0 bases short, with 19 bases between. The CDR3 is CASSANAQARMNTEAFF. The DNA for the CDR3 is TGTGCCAGCAGCGCAAACGCACAGGCTAGAATGAACACTGAAGCTTTCTTT.

The chain joins TRBV7-9 to TRBJ1-4; 7 bases agree with TRBD1. With V trimmed by 5 bases and J by 5 bases, 11 bases remained unmatched. Looked up from germline, CDR1 is SEHNR and CDR2 is FQNEAQ (reference sequence). CDR3 size: 16 residues. The CDR3 nucleotides read TGTGCCAGCAGCCAGGCAGGGGAAGGGGGCAATGAAAAACTGTTTTTT. It yields the protein CASSQAGEGGNEKLFF.

The chain employs TRBV30 and TRBJ1-1; D possibly corresponds to TRBD1 (6 bases). The germline gives CDR1 GTSNPN, CDR2 SVGIG (reference sequence). Deletions cut 0 bases from V and 4 bases from J, with 9 bases between. The CDR3 has 13 amino acids. Written as DNA, the CDR3 is TGTGCCTGGAGTGTAACAGGGTTCACTGAAGCTTTCTTT. This encodes CAWSVTGFTEAFF.

The chain uses TRBV19 and TRBJ2-7; TRBD2 aligns across 9 bases. Unmatched junction bases numbered 18, after V lost 4 bases and J lost 2 bases. Germline values: CDR1 LNHDA, CDR2 SQIVND (reference sequence). This CDR3 spans 19 amino acids. CDR3: CASSKAGGAFPQPPYEQYF. Here the CDR3 DNA reads TGTGCCAGTAGTAAGGCGGGGGGGGCCTTTCCCCAGCCACCCTACGAGCAGTACTTC.

The rearrangement links TRBV2 to TRBJ2-7; D gene ambiguous. The CDR3 runs 15 residues. Trimming took 0 bases from V and 4 from J, leaving 13 bases between them. Germline assignment: CDR1 SNHLY and CDR2 FYNNEI. The CDR3 spells CASSEAVANAYEQYF. The DNA of the CDR3 is TGTGCCAGCAGTGAAGCTGTTGCTAACGCATACGAGCAGTACTTC.

V gene TRBV18 combines with J gene TRBJ1-2; 9 bases match TRBD1. V dropped 5 bases and J dropped 4; count of bases not matched to a gene: 8. The CDR3 loop spans 15 amino acids. Germline CDR1 and CDR2: KGHSH and LQKENI. The CDR3 sequence: CASSKNKDRGYGYTF. For the CDR3, the DNA is TGTGCCAGCTCAAAAAATAAGGACAGGGGCTATGGCTACACCTTC.

The rearrangement uses TRBV5-1 and TRBJ2-5, with D perhaps matching TRBD2 (5 bases). V lost 4 bases to trimming and J lost 0 bases, with 16 bases between them. The CDR3 runs to 16 residues. The V gene's germline CDR1 is SGHRS and CDR2 YFSETQ. Here the CDR3 reads CASSRGPGSYQETQYF. The CDR3 region has the DNA TGCGCCAGCAGCCGAGGACCGGGGTCATACCAAGAGACCCAGTACTTC. Together with reference TRBV5-1 and TRBJ2-5, the CDR3 gives the full variable domain: KAGVTQTPRYLIKTRGQQVTLSCSPISGHRSVSWYQQTPGQGLQFLFEYFSETQRNKGNFPGRFSGRQFSNSRSEMNVSTLELGDSALYLCASSRGPGSYQETQYFGPGTRLLVL.

This chain links TRBV11-2 with TRBJ2-5; 8 bases are a match to TRBD1. CDR1 SGHAT and CDR2 FQNNGV come from the germline V gene. J gave up 2 bases and V 5 bases, and 7 bases lay outside the gene matches. This CDR3 spans 15 amino acids. The DNA of the CDR3 is TGTGCCAGCAGCCCCGACTACAGGGGGCAAGAGACCCAGTACTTC. Translated: CASSPDYRGQETQYF. The entire variable domain, with the rest obtained from reference TRBV11-2 and TRBJ2-5, is as follows: EAGVAQSPRYKIIEKRQSVAFWCNPISGHATLYWYQQILGQGPKLLIQFQNNGVVDDSQLPKDRFSAERLKGVDSTLKIQPAKLEDSAVYLCASSPDYRGQETQYFGPGTRLLVL.

This clone has just one count. The J gene is TRBJ1-1, the V gene TRBV19; D is possibly TRBD1 (5 bases). The V gene lost 3 bases and the J gene lost 11 bases, with 13 bases spanning the gap. In germline, CDR1 is LNHDA, CDR2 SQIVND (reference sequence). CDR3 length equals 12 residues. The CDR3 loop reads CASSIGAGRAFF. The DNA for the CDR3 is TGTGCCAGTAGTATTGGGGCTGGGAGGGCTTTCTTT.

In this sample, this clone turned up once. This chain uses TRBV28 with TRBJ2-1; TRBD2 is a possible D gene (5 bases). Trimming took off 2 bases at V and 1 base at J, with 6 bases between the two ends. CDR1 is MDHEN, CDR2 SYDVKM, per germline. This CDR3 has 14 amino acids. CDR3 in DNA: TGTGCCAGCAGTTTACCGGGGTCCTACAATGAGCAGTTCTTC. Residues: CASSLPGSYNEQFF.

The table lists this clone with a count of one. The J gene is TRBJ2-5, the V gene TRBV5-4; D may be TRBD1 (6 bases). Germline V gene lookup returns CDR1 SGHNT and CDR2 YYREEE (reference sequence). The V end was cut by 3 bases, the J end by 7 bases, with 13 bases between. The length of the CDR3 is 13 residues. The CDR3 is CASSSQGRWTQYF. CDR3 DNA: TGTGCCAGCAGCTCTCAGGGGCGTTGGACCCAGTACTTC.

This clone occurred once. This sequence joins TRBV5-4 and TRBJ1-1, with 7 positions matching TRBD1. J was trimmed by 4 bases and V by 3 bases; bases with no gene match: 12. The CDR3 covers 16 residues. The germline gives CDR1 SGHNT, CDR2 YYREEE (reference sequence). CDR3 amino acids: CASSSLVTTGPTEAFF. In nucleotides, the CDR3 is TGTGCCAGCAGCTCCCTCGTAACGACAGGGCCCACTGAAGCTTTCTTT.

The CDR3 loop is CASSLDRDQPQHF. Written as DNA, the CDR3 is TGTGCCAGCAGCTTGGACAGAGATCAGCCCCAGCATTTT. The chain combines TRBV5-4 with TRBJ1-5, with D uncertain. V was pared by 0 bases and J by 5 bases, with 6 bases between. CDR3 length equals 13 residues. From germline, CDR1 is SGHNT and CDR2 YYREEE (reference sequence).

The V call is TRBV5-4, the J call TRBJ2-1; 8 bases agree with TRBD2. The germline V gene encodes CDR1 SGHNT and CDR2 YYREEE (reference sequence). J was trimmed by 3 bases and V by 3 bases; bases with no gene match: 5. The CDR3 runs to 15 residues. Written as DNA, the CDR3 is TGTGCCAGCAGCTGGACTAGCACAGACTACAATGAGCAGTTCTTC. It codes for CASSWTSTDYNEQFF. Using reference TRBV5-4 and TRBJ2-1 for the parts outside the CDR3, the full variable domain is ETGVTQSPTHLIKTRGQQVTLRCSSQSGHNTVSWYQQALGQGPQFIFQYYREEENGRGNFPPRFSGLQFPNYSSELNVNALELDDSALYLCASSWTSTDYNEQFFGPGTRLTVL.

The chain uses TRBV5-8 and TRBJ2-7; 9 nucleotides line up with TRBD2. With V trimmed by 1 base and J by 4 bases, 12 bases remained unmatched. The CDR3 runs 17 residues. CDR1 is SGHTS and CDR2 is YDEGEE in the germline V gene. DNA of the CDR3: TGTGCCAGCAGCTTGTTCCCCCCAGCGGGGGGTGCATACGAGCAGTACTTC. It encodes CASSLFPPAGGAYEQYF.